What follows are 25 T cell receptor beta chains derived from one specimen sequenced in a study of blood T cell repertoires in COVID-19. Assay used: immunoSEQ multiplex PCR; TCRdb lists only in-frame clones, some missing. The table shows about 160,000 clones, with roughly 80% occurring only once. Sequences were obtained from peripheral blood. These receptors were taken from an elderly woman with acute or convalescent COVID-19.

Details on this clone: At one end the junction does not follow the germline gene, possibly because of a read error. The chain couples TRBV7-7 to TRBJ2-1; D call uncertain. This CDR3 region has 13 residues. Germline-derived CDR1 and CDR2 are SSHAT and FNYEAQ (reference sequence). The chain's CDR3 is CASSLGSNAAQFF. The CDR3 bases are TGTGCTAGCAGCTTAGGATCTAACGCGGCGCAGTTCTTC. Full variable domain (rest looked up from reference TRBV7-7 and TRBJ2-1): GAGVSQSPRYKVTKRGQDVTLRCDPISSHATLYWYQQALGQGPEFLTYFNYEAQPDKSGLPSDRFSAERPEGSISTLTIQRTEQRDSAMYRCASSLGSNAAQFFGPGTRLTVL.

The rearrangement links TRBV18 to TRBJ1-4; D unclear. Looked up from germline, CDR1 is KGHSH and CDR2 is LQKENI. V lost 4 bases, J lost 8 bases, and 11 bases lay in between. This CDR3 is 13 amino acids long. CDR3 in amino acids: CASSQISREKLFF. For the CDR3, the DNA is TGTGCCAGCTCACAAATTAGTCGGGAAAAACTGTTTTTT.

V and J are TRBV27 and TRBJ1-1; no reliable D call. This CDR3 region has 15 residues. Looked up from germline, CDR1 is MNHEY and CDR2 is SMNVEV (reference sequence). Between the trimmed V and J ends, which lost 6 bases and 0 bases, there was a span of 14 bases. The CDR3 nucleotides read TGTGCCAGCAGCCCTGTGTGGGCCATGAACACTGAAGCTTTCTTT. Its translation: CASSPVWAMNTEAFF.

The chain links TRBV10-3 to TRBJ2-7; TRBD1 aligns across 9 bases. CDR3 size: 14 residues. Germline assignment: CDR1 ENHRY and CDR2 SYGVKD. Trimming took 6 bases from V and 0 from J; bases not matched to a gene: 3. The CDR3 reads CAISGTGSSYEQYF. The CDR3 DNA reads as TGTGCCATCAGCGGGACAGGGAGCTCCTACGAGCAGTACTTC.

The rearrangement uses TRBV19 and TRBJ1-5; D remains ambiguous. The germline V and J ends were trimmed by 5 bases and 7 bases, with 12 bases remaining between them. Looked up from germline, CDR1 is LNHDA and CDR2 is SQIVND (reference sequence). The CDR3 covers 13 residues. The CDR3: CASSVLPGQPQHF. The CDR3 bases are TGTGCCAGTAGTGTCCTCCCGGGGCAGCCCCAGCATTTT.

This clone turned up a few times. This chain uses TRBV7-8 with TRBJ1-2; 12 bases align to TRBD1. Germline loops: CDR1 SGHVS, CDR2 FQNEAQ. The junction had 6 bases not matched to a gene; V was cut back by 5 bases and J by 5 bases. The CDR3 consists of 15 residues. This chain's CDR3 is CASSLGTGGAYGYTF. The DNA for the CDR3 is TGTGCCAGCAGCCTTGGGACAGGGGGCGCTTATGGCTACACCTTC. The full variable domain, in which reference TRBV7-8 and TRBJ1-2 provide the parts outside the CDR3, is GAGVSQSPRYKVAKRGQDVALRCDPISGHVSLFWYQQALGQGPEFLTYFQNEAQLDKSGLPSDRFFAERPEGSVSTLKIQRTQQEDSAVYLCASSLGTGGAYGYTFGSGTRLTVV.

This chain connects TRBV3-1 (or the pseudogene TRBV3-2) to TRBJ2-6, with no clear D. V lost 4 bases and J 1 base, leaving 8 bases between the germline ends. Germline lookup yields CDR1 LGHDT and CDR2 YNNKEL (reference sequence). This CDR3 has 15 amino acids. In DNA form, the CDR3 reads TGTGCCAGCAGCCCCATTTTTTCTGGGGCCAACGTCCTGACTTTC. Its translation is CASSPIFSGANVLTF.

This chain uses TRBV19 with TRBJ2-1; D gene ambiguous. V was shortened by 5 bases and J by 7 bases, with 12 bases between the two germline ends. The CDR3 runs 13 residues. CDR1 and CDR2 (germline): LNHDA, SQIVND (reference sequence). The DNA for the CDR3 is TGTGCCAGTAGTCCCACCCCGAGGAATGAGCAGTTCTTC. Translating it yields CASSPTPRNEQFF.

The chain has TRBV14 and TRBJ2-1; 13 bases map to TRBD2. The V gene's germline CDR1 is SGHDN and CDR2 FVKESK. CDR3 length equals 17 residues. V dropped 3 bases and J dropped 6; count of bases not matched to a gene: 8. CDR3 DNA: TGTGCCAGCAGCCACCGCGGACTAGCGGGAGTACCCAATGAGCAGTTCTTC. This gives the protein CASSHRGLAGVPNEQFF.

In DNA, the CDR3 is TGTGCCAGCAGTAAAATAGCGGGGGAGCTGTTTTTT. This translates into CASSKIAGELFF. V usage is TRBV27 and J usage is TRBJ2-2, with TRBD2 as a possible D gene (5 bases). CDR3 length: 12 residues. CDR1 is MNHEY and CDR2 is SMNVEV in the germline V gene (reference sequence). V was clipped by 5 bases and J by 8 bases, with 9 bases between them.

The J gene is TRBJ2-2, the V gene TRBV5-1; D is possibly TRBD2 (5 bases). Trimming left V 0 bases short and J 4 bases short, with 10 bases between. Germline assignment: CDR1 SGHRS and CDR2 YFSETQ. This CDR3 contains 15 residues. CDR3 nucleotide sequence: TGCGCCAGCAGCTTGGAAGTGAGGGCCACCGGGGAGCTGTTTTTT. It codes for CASSLEVRATGELFF.

This chain links TRBV9 with TRBJ2-7; 8 bases align to TRBD1. Germline values: CDR1 SGDLS, CDR2 YYNGEE. The CDR3 is 13 amino acids. V dropped 0 bases and J dropped 8; count of bases not matched to a gene: 4. CDR3 amino acids: CASSVAWTGKQYF. The CDR3 DNA follows: TGTGCCAGCAGCGTAGCGTGGACAGGGAAGCAGTACTTC.

The genes are TRBV6-5 and TRBJ2-7; 7 bases map to TRBD2. Germline CDR1 is MNHEY and CDR2 is SVGAGI. This CDR3 comprises 15 residues. V lost 6 bases and J lost 0; bases outside the gene matches: 8. For the CDR3, the DNA is TGTGCCAGCAGCCCCAGGACTAGGACCTCCTACGAGCAGTACTTC. This sequence encodes CASSPRTRTSYEQYF.

J is TRBJ2-7 and V is TRBV3-1 (or the pseudogene TRBV3-2); D is possibly TRBD2 (6 bases). The germline CDR1 and CDR2 sequences are LGHDT and YNNKEL (reference sequence). V dropped 5 bases and J dropped 3 bases, with 14 bases sitting between them. The CDR3 totals 14 residues. CDR3 protein: CASSTSGWDYEQYF. Written as DNA, the CDR3 is TGTGCCAGCAGCACGAGCGGGTGGGACTACGAGCAGTACTTC.

This clone was observed a single time. The chain combines TRBV6-2 or TRBV6-3 with TRBJ1-4, with D unresolved. Germline V lookup: CDR1 MNHEY, CDR2 SVGEGT. CDR3 size: 20 residues. V was cut by 4 bases and J by 1 base, with 25 bases left in between. This CDR3 reads CASSFHPKTSRSVTNEKLFF. The DNA of the CDR3 is TGTGCCAGCAGTTTCCATCCGAAAACGAGTAGGAGCGTAACTAATGAAAAACTGTTTTTT.

The CDR3 region is CASSIEDSRLQPQHF. The CDR3 region has the DNA TGTGCCAGTAGTATAGAGGACAGTCGGCTTCAGCCCCAGCATTTT. V usage is TRBV19 and J usage is TRBJ1-5, with a tentative D call TRBD1 (6 bases). Germline CDR1 LNHDA, CDR2 SQIVND (reference sequence). V dropped 0 bases and J dropped 6 bases, with 12 bases sitting between them. The CDR3 sequence is 15 residues long.

The chain joins TRBV6-5 to TRBJ2-5; D remains ambiguous. V lost 7 bases, J lost 7 bases, and 10 bases lay in between. CDR1 is MNHEY and CDR2 is SVGAGI in the germline V gene. The CDR3 consists of 11 residues. For the CDR3, the DNA is TGTGCCAGCACCCTTACTGGGACCCAGTACTTC. Its translation is CASTLTGTQYF.

V gene TRBV5-1 combines with J gene TRBJ1-2; D possibly corresponds to TRBD1 (6 bases). V lost 0 bases, J lost 6 bases, and 6 bases lay in between. This CDR3 comprises 12 residues. The germline V gene has CDR1 SGHRS and CDR2 YFSETQ. CDR3 protein: CASSLGQDGYTF. The DNA of the CDR3 is TGCGCCAGCAGCTTGGGACAGGATGGCTACACCTTC.

This sequence joins TRBV10-3 and TRBJ1-3, with 7 bases identical to TRBD1. This CDR3 has 14 amino acids. V was pared by 6 bases and J by 0 bases, with 2 bases of the junction left unmatched. Per germline, CDR1 ENHRY and CDR2 SYGVKD. In nucleotides, the CDR3 is TGTGCCATCAGGGGACAGTCCTCTGGAAACACCATATATTTT. Encoded protein: CAIRGQSSGNTIYF.

This sequence joins TRBV6-5 and TRBJ1-1; D might be TRBD1 (6 bases). The CDR3 sequence is 15 residues long. Germline values: CDR1 MNHEY, CDR2 SVGAGI. The V and J ends lost 5 bases and 3 bases respectively, with 16 bases between them. The CDR3 here is CASSPTGSGDTEAFF. Written as DNA, the CDR3 is TGTGCCAGCAGTCCCACAGGGAGTGGGGACACTGAAGCTTTCTTT.

V usage is TRBV2 and J usage is TRBJ2-7; D remains unclear. The germline V and J ends were trimmed by 3 bases and 2 bases, with 5 bases remaining between them. The V gene's germline CDR1 is SNHLY and CDR2 FYNNEI. The CDR3 runs to 12 residues. The DNA of the CDR3 is TGTGCCAGCAGTGATGGGCCCTACGAGCAGTACTTC. The encoded protein is CASSDGPYEQYF.

V usage is TRBV6-2 or TRBV6-3 and J usage is TRBJ2-7, with D maybe TRBD2 (6 bases). Looked up from germline, CDR1 is MNHEY and CDR2 is SVGEGT. The germline V and J ends were trimmed by 2 bases and 7 bases, with 15 bases remaining between them. CDR3 length: 14 amino acids. This chain's CDR3 is CASSYTGPAGEQYF. CDR3 in DNA: TGTGCCAGCAGTTACACTGGGCCCGCGGGGGAGCAGTACTTC.

The J gene is TRBJ2-5, the V gene TRBV12-5, with TRBD2 as a possible D gene (5 bases). Germline V CDR1 and CDR2: LGHNT, FRNRAP. The CDR3 is 13 amino acids. V was clipped by 9 bases and J by 4 bases, with 15 bases between them. The CDR3 protein is CASRAEMGETQYF. CDR3 nucleotide sequence: TGTGCTAGCAGAGCGGAGATGGGAGAGACCCAGTACTTC.

This chain connects TRBV18 to TRBJ1-6, with 8 positions matching TRBD1. Germline lookup yields CDR1 KGHSH and CDR2 LQKENI. The length of the CDR3 is 21 residues. J lost 6 bases, V lost 6 bases, and 25 bases had no gene match. CDR3 in amino acids: CASSIKSTSSPTGAGNSPLHF. In DNA, the CDR3 is TGTGCCAGCTCCATAAAATCAACCTCCTCCCCGACAGGGGCGGGTAATTCACCCCTCCACTTT.

The rearrangement uses TRBV7-6 and TRBJ2-2, with D uncertain. The germline V gene has CDR1 SGHVS and CDR2 FNYEAQ. V was trimmed by 1 base and J by 3 bases, leaving 9 bases between them. The CDR3 consists of 15 residues. The CDR3 coding sequence is TGTGCCAGCAGCTTAGTCAACTCTTACACCGGGGAGCTGTTTTTT. Translation gives CASSLVNSYTGELFF. The entire variable domain, with the rest obtained from reference TRBV7-6 and TRBJ2-2, is as follows: GAGVSQSPRYKVTKRGQDVALRCDPISGHVSLYWYRQALGQGPEFLTYFNYEAQQDKSGLPNDRFSAERPEGSISTLTIQRTEQRDSAMYRCASSLVNSYTGELFFGEGSRLTVL.